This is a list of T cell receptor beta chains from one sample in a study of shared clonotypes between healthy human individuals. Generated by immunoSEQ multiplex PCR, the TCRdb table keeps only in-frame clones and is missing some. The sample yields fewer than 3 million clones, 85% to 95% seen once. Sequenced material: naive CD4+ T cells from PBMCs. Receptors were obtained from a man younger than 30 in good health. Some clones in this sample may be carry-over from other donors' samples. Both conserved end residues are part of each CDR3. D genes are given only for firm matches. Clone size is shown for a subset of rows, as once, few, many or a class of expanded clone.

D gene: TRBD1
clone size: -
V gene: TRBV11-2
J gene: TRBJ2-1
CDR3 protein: CASSQTGGNEQFF
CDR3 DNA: TGTGCCAGCAGCCAGACAGGGGGCAATGAGCAGTTCTTC

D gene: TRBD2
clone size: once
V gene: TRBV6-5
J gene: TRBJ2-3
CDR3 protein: CASRRRGSADTQYF
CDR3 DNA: TGTGCCAGCAGGCGGCGCGGGAGTGCTGATACGCAGTATTTT

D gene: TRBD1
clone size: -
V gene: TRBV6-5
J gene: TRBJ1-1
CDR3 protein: CASSPQGAEAFF
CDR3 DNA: TGTGCCAGCAGCCCCCAGGGGGCTGAAGCTTTCTTT

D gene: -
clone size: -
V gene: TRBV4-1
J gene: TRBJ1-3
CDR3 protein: CASRPAGSGNTIYF
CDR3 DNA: TGCGCCAGCAGACCAGCCGGCTCTGGAAACACCATATATTTT

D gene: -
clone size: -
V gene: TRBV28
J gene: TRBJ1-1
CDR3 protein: CASSFGGVQKNTEAFF
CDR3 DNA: TGTGCCAGCAGTTTTGGAGGTGTACAGAAGAACACTGAAGCTTTCTTT

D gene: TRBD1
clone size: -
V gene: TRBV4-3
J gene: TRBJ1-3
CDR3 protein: CASSQNPGTGDGNTIYF
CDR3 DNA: TGCGCCAGCAGCCAGAACCCCGGGACAGGGGACGGAAACACCATATATTTT

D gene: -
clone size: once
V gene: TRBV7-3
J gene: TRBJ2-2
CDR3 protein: CASSLIANTGELFF
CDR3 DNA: TGTGCCAGCAGCTTAATAGCAAACACCGGGGAGCTGTTTTTT

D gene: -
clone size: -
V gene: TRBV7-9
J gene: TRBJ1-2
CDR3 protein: CASSLMWGLGGYTF
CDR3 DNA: TGTGCCAGCAGCTTAATGTGGGGGCTGGGAGGCTACACCTTC

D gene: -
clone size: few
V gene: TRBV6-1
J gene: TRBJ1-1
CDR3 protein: CASSEALLGMNTEAFF
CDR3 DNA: TGTGCCAGCAGTGAAGCGCTTCTGGGGATGAACACTGAAGCTTTCTTT

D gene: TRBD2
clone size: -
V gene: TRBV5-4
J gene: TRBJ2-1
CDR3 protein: CASSFTSGAYNEQFF
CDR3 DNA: TGTGCCAGCAGCTTTACTAGCGGGGCCTACAATGAGCAGTTCTTC

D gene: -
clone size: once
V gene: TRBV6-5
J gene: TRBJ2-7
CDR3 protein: CASSYHSGSSYEQYF
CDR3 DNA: TGTGCCAGCAGTTACCATAGCGGCTCCAGCTACGAGCAGTACTTC

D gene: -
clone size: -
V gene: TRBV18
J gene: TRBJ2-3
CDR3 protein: CASSQTWDGTDTQYF
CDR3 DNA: TGTGCCAGCTCACAAACTTGGGATGGCACAGATACGCAGTATTTT

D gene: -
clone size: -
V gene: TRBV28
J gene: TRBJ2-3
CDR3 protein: CASRAGTAGTDTQYF
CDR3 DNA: TGTGCCAGCAGGGCTGGGACTGCGGGTACAGATACGCAGTATTTT

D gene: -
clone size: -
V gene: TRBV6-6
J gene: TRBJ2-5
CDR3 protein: CASSQRRASETQYF
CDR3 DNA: TGTGCCAGCAGTCAACGCAGGGCATCAGAGACCCAGTACTTC

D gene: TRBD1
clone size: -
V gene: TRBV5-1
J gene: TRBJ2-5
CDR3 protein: CASSQDRAGTQYF
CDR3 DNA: TGCGCCAGCAGCCAAGACAGGGCAGGGACCCAGTACTTC

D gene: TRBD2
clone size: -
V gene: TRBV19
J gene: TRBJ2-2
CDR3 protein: CASSIIPGLAVSGELFF
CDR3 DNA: TGTGCCAGTAGTATAATCCCGGGACTAGCGGTTTCCGGGGAGCTGTTTTTT

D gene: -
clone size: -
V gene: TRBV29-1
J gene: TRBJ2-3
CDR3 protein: CSVDPSDTQYF
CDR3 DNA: TGCAGCGTTGACCCCTCAGATACGCAGTATTTT

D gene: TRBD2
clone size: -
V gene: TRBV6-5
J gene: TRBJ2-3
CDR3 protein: CASTTRGGWTDTQYF
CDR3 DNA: TGTGCCAGCACCACACGCGGGGGTTGGACAGATACGCAGTATTTT

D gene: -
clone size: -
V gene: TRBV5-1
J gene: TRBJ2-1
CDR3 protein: CASSLDLLGYNEQFF
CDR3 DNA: TGCGCCAGCAGCTTGGACCTATTAGGCTACAATGAGCAGTTCTTC

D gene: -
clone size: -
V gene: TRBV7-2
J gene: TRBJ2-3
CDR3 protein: CASSRRAGTDTQYF
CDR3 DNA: TGTGCCAGCAGCAGACGAGCAGGCACAGATACGCAGTATTTT

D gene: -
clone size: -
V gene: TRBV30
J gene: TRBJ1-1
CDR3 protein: CAWRAPRMGGVGDGRTEAFF
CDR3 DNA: TGTGCCTGGAGGGCCCCTCGGATGGGGGGCGTGGGTGACGGTAGGACTGAAGCTTTCTTT

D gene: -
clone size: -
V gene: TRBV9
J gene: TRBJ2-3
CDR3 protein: CASSVQGLTLDTQYF
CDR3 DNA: TGTGCCAGCAGCGTACAGGGCTTAACCCTAGATACGCAGTATTTT

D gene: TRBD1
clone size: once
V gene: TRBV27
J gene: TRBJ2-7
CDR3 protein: CASSFDRGRGRYEQYF
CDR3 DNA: TGTGCCAGCAGTTTCGACAGGGGCCGGGGACGTTACGAGCAGTACTTC

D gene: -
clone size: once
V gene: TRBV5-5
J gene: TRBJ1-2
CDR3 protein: CASSLANYGYTF
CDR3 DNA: TGTGCCAGCAGCTTGGCAAACTATGGCTACACCTTC

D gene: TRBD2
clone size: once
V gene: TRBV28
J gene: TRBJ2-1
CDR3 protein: CASSLAGGPYNEQFF
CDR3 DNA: TGTGCCAGCAGCTTAGCGGGAGGCCCCTACAATGAGCAGTTCTTC

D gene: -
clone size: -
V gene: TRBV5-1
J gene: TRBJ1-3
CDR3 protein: CASSEGNTIYF
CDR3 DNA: TGCGCCAGCAGCGAAGGGAACACCATATATTTT

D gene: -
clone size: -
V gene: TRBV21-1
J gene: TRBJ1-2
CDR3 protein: CASRGWGRRIYGYTF
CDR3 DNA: TGTGCCAGCAGAGGATGGGGCAGGCGAATCTATGGCTACACCTTC

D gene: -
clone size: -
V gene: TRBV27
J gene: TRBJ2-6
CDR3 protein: CASSPKFGPGANVLTF
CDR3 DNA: TGTGCCAGCAGCCCTAAATTTGGCCCAGGGGCCAACGTCCTGACTTTC

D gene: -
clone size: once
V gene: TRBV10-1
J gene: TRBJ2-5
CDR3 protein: CASSDTAGSKETQYF
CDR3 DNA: TGCGCCAGCAGTGACACCGCCGGCAGTAAAGAGACCCAGTACTTC

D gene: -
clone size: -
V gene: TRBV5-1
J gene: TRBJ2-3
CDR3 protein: CASRRDWVGTDTQYF
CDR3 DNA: TGCGCCAGCAGACGGGATTGGGTCGGCACAGATACGCAGTATTTT

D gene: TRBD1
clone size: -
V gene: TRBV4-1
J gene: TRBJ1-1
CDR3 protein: CASSHPGGGYTEAFF
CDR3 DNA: TGCGCCAGCAGCCACCCAGGGGGCGGTTACACTGAAGCTTTCTTT

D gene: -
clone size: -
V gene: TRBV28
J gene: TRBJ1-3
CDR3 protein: CASRWGGGSGNTIYF
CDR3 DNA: TGTGCCAGCAGGTGGGGTGGGGGTTCTGGAAACACCATATATTTT

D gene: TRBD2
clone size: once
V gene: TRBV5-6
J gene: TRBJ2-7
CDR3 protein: CASSLDLAASSYEQYF
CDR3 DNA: TGTGCCAGCAGCTTGGATCTAGCGGCGAGCTCCTACGAGCAGTACTTC

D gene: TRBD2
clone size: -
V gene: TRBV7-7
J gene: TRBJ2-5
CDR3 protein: CASSPPRVAGVQETQYF
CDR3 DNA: TGTGCCAGCAGCCCCCCGAGGGTAGCGGGAGTCCAAGAGACCCAGTACTTC

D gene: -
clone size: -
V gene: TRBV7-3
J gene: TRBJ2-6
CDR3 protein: CANAHRNSGANVLTF
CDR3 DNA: TGTGCCAACGCACACAGGAACTCTGGGGCCAACGTCCTGACTTTC

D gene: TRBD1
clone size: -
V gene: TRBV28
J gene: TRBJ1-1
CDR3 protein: CASSGPGGSDTEAFF
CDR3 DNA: TGTGCCAGCAGTGGGCCAGGGGGTTCGGACACTGAAGCTTTCTTT

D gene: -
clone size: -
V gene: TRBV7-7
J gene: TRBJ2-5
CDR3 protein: CASSLGGGYQETQYF
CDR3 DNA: TGTGCCAGCAGCCTAGGGGGAGGGTACCAAGAGACCCAGTACTTC

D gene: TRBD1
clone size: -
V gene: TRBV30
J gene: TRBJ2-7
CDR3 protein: CAWAMGQAPYEQYF
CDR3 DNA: TGTGCCTGGGCTATGGGACAGGCACCCTACGAGCAGTACTTC

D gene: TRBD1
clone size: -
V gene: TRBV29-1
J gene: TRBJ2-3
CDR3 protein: CSVERDRRTDTQYF
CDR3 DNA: TGCAGCGTAGAAAGGGACAGACGCACAGATACGCAGTATTTT

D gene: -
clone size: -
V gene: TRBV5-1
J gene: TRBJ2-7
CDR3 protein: CASSIGPEQYF
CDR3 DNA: TGCGCCAGCAGCATTGGACCCGAGCAGTACTTC

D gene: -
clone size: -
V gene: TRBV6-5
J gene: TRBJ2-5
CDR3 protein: CASSSTPGVWETQYF
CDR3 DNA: TGTGCCAGCAGTTCGACTCCAGGGGTTTGGGAGACCCAGTACTTC